This entry lists 8 T cell receptor beta chains sequenced from one sample in a study of cytomegalovirus exposure and HLA in healthy donors. PCR involved 60 Vbeta and 13 Jbeta primers. The data were produced by immunoSEQ multiplex PCR, yet TCRdb's version contains in-frame clones alone and is incomplete. Of 85,000 to 100,000 clones in the sample, more than 70% are singletons; the top ten hold around 3.8%. Sequenced: PBMCs. All receptors come from a woman in her 40s in good health and CMV-seronegative.

The rearrangement uses TRBV28 and TRBJ1-1; 8 bases match TRBD1. CDR1 MDHEN and CDR2 SYDVKM come from the germline V gene. The V gene end was trimmed by 4 bases and the J gene end by 2 bases; junction bases not matched to a gene: 3. This CDR3 is 14 amino acids long. The chain's CDR3 is CASSSGQGNTEAFF. In DNA form, the CDR3 reads TGTGCCAGCAGTTCAGGACAGGGAAACACTGAAGCTTTCTTT.

The genes are TRBV9 and TRBJ1-3; D ambiguous. With 2 bases removed from V and 8 bases from J, the gap between germline ends came to 17 bases. Germline loops: CDR1 SGDLS, CDR2 YYNGEE. CDR3 length: 15 amino acids. The CDR3 spells CASSVGVVPSDTIYF. CDR3 sequence (DNA): TGTGCCAGCAGCGTCGGGGTGGTACCATCAGACACCATATATTTT.

By share of the sample, this clone is medium-sized. The chain is built from TRBV19 and TRBJ2-7, with 12 positions matching TRBD2. From germline, CDR1 is LNHDA and CDR2 SQIVND (reference sequence). This CDR3 region has 13 residues. The J segment lost 8 bases and the V segment lost 6 bases, leaving 5 bases of the junction unmatched. The CDR3 loop reads CASSQTSGGQQYF. Here the CDR3 DNA reads TGTGCCAGTAGCCAAACTAGCGGGGGGCAGCAGTACTTC.

Concerning this clone itself: One end of the junction does not line up with germline, which may come from a read error. The rearrangement links TRBV19 to TRBJ1-5; weak D call: TRBD1 (5 bases). The CDR3 has 14 residues. Germline values: CDR1 LNHDA, CDR2 SQIVND (reference sequence). This CDR3 is CASSMRRVGQPQNF. CDR3 coding DNA: TGTGCCAGTAGTATGCGCAGGGTAGGCCAGCCCCAGAATTTT.

This clone was found a few times. The V and J genes are TRBV6-1 and TRBJ1-5; D gene unclear. CDR3 length equals 16 residues. CDR1 is MNHNS, CDR2 SASEGT, per germline. V lost 0 bases and J lost 6, with 15 bases in between. DNA of the CDR3: TGTGCCAGCAGTGAAGCGTACAGCGGACTTGTTCAGCCCCAGCATTTT. Residues: CASSEAYSGLVQPQHF.

The V and J genes are TRBV10-3 and TRBJ1-6; weak D call: TRBD1 (6 bases). This CDR3 comprises 14 residues. Germline assignment: CDR1 ENHRY and CDR2 SYGVKD. The V and J ends lost 6 bases and 6 bases respectively, with 12 bases between them. The chain's CDR3 is CAIRRGQSNSPLHF. In DNA, the CDR3 is TGTGCCATCAGGAGAGGACAGAGTAATTCACCCCTCCACTTT.

The chain uses TRBV12-5 and TRBJ1-1, with D uncertain. The CDR3 sequence is 16 residues long. V was shortened by 0 bases and J by 1 base, with 12 bases between the two germline ends. Germline assignment: CDR1 LGHNT and CDR2 FRNRAP. In DNA form, the CDR3 reads TGTGCTAGTGGTTTGGTCCTAAGCCGTCGGAACACTGAAGCTTTCTTT. As protein: CASGLVLSRRNTEAFF.

This clone has a handful of counts. V and J are TRBV9 and TRBJ1-5, with D uncertain. Trimming stripped 0 bases from V and 4 bases from J, with 5 bases between. Germline V gene sequence: CDR1 SGDLS, CDR2 YYNGEE. The CDR3 length is 13 residues. The CDR3 region is CASSVGQNQPQHF. The CDR3, as DNA: TGTGCCAGCAGCGTAGGTCAAAATCAGCCCCAGCATTTT.